Listed below are T cell receptor beta chains from one sample, sequenced in a study of blood T cell repertoires in COVID-19. Here immunoSEQ multiplex PCR was the method, and the copy in TCRdb shows in-frame clones only, minus some. This sample has fewer than 400,000 clones; nearly 90% occur once, and the top ten carry 1.7%. The sample was PBMCs or T cells enriched from blood (not recorded which). The receptors shown here come from a woman in her twenties or thirties who had recovered from COVID-19. The conserved cysteine and the conserved F or W are not part of the CDR3 here. A row's size may be missing; if present it is once, few, many or a size class.

>TRBJ1-4|TRBV19|.
ASKTDRPGDEKLF
>TRBJ1-1|TRBV27|.
ASSLRRGTEAF
>TRBJ1-2|TRBV5-4|.
ASSLQGPNYGYT
>TRBJ2-2|TRBV28|.
ASSLYISRGDTGELF
>TRBJ1-2|TRBV5-1|.
ASSLGAGEYGYT
>TRBJ2-2|TRBV11-3|few
ASSSPSGRGGELF
>TRBJ1-6|TRBV7-2|.
ASSPQTVFGSPLH
>TRBJ1-2|TRBV7-3|.
ASSSSPPGQFLNYGYT
>TRBJ2-2|TRBV5-1|.
ASSFHGGINTGELF
>TRBJ1-3|TRBV5-1|.
ASSLQGDMDTIY
>TRBJ1-1|TRBV10-2|.
ASSESEGRDTEAF
>TRBJ2-1|TRBV29-1|.
SVEDGVLSYNEQF
>TRBJ2-1|TRBV30|.
AWRQGNYNEQF
>TRBJ1-2|TRBV3-1/TRBV3-2|.
ASSQVGRADYGYT
>TRBJ2-6|TRBV15|.
ATSTGTGVGANVLT
>TRBJ2-1|TRBV12-5|.
ASGRGNEQF
>TRBJ2-3|TRBV7-9|.
ASSLVSGAFTDTQY
>TRBJ2-7|TRBV30|.
AWRAGLAGEQY
>TRBJ2-3|TRBV5-4|.
ASSTGTSGYTDTQY
>TRBJ1-1|TRBV12-5|.
ASGLVNRGYEAF
>TRBJ1-2|TRBV30|.
AWKVPEWETYGYT
>TRBJ1-6|TRBV9|.
ASSVDTNSPLH
>TRBJ1-3|TRBV7-2|.
ASSPRTGRNTIY
>TRBJ1-1|TRBV7-2|.
ASSLAGGGVTEAF
>TRBJ1-2|TRBV19|.
ASSIPTGPYGYT
>TRBJ1-2|TRBV18|.
ASSPPTDRGYGYT
>TRBJ1-1|TRBV27|.
ASSSPGTEAF
>TRBJ2-7|TRBV5-1|.
ASSPGGTGGEQY
>TRBJ1-2|TRBV30|once
ASRGRDYGYT
>TRBJ2-2|TRBV27|.
ASSSYSNTGELF
>TRBJ2-7|TRBV19|.
ASSMGGTVYEQY